The present T cell receptor (beta chain) was sequenced within a study of blood T cell repertoires in COVID-19. Between the trimmed V and J ends, which lost 6 bases and 8 bases, there was a span of 9 bases. The CDR3 consists of 11 residues. Here immunoSEQ multiplex PCR was the method, and the copy in TCRdb shows in-frame clones only, minus some. The top ten clones hold 4% to 5.5% of a sample with 95,000 to 150,000 clones, under 90% of them seen once. The clonotype comes from a woman between 65 and 79 years old with acute or convalescent COVID-19. The gene calls are TRBV12-3 or TRBV12-4 and TRBJ2-3; D is unresolved. Material for sequencing was peripheral blood. The CDR3 here is CASRILGTQYF. CDR3 DNA sequence: TGTGCCAGCAGAATTCTCGGTACGCAGTATTTT.